The next 15 T cell receptor beta chains were all read from a single sample in a study of CD8 T cells in Susac syndrome. The RNA, about 0.5 to 1 ug, was put through reverse transcription using random hexamers. TCRdb used MiXCR to reprocess the immunoSEQ multiplex PCR reads, holding one entry per CDR3 protein. Of about 430,000 distinct CDR3 sequences listed, approximately 85% are singletons. Sequencing input: CD8+ T cells from PBMCs. These receptors were taken from a human donor with multiple sclerosis.

The V gene is TRBV27, the J gene TRBJ2-7; weak D call: TRBD2 (6 bases). The ends were cut back, 5 bases at V and 0 bases at J, with 14 bases in the middle. CDR1 MNHEY and CDR2 SMNVEV come from the germline V gene (reference sequence). The CDR3 sequence is 15 residues long. CDR3 amino acids: CASSIGTPHSYEQYF. CDR3 DNA sequence: TGTGCCAGCAGTATCGGGACTCCACACTCCTACGAGCAGTACTTC.

Note on this clonotype: The CDR3 does not close with the conserved phenylalanine or tryptophan, likely indicating a read error. The V call is TRBV29-1, the J call TRBJ2-7; TRBD2 might be the D (7 bases). This CDR3 contains 14 residues. V was shortened by 4 bases and J by 5 bases, with 18 bases between the two germline ends. From germline, CDR1 is SQVTM and CDR2 ANQGSEA. The CDR3 loop is CSVGGGDRSDEQYL. The DNA for the CDR3 is TGCAGCGTTGGCGGGGGCGATAGGAGTGACGAGCAGTACCTC.

The rearrangement links TRBV6-5 to TRBJ1-1; 9 positions agree with TRBD1. The CDR3 has 14 residues. Germline values: CDR1 MNHEY, CDR2 SVGAGI. V shed 0 bases and J 4 bases; nucleotides not matched to a gene: 0. Here the CDR3 DNA reads TGTGCCAGCAGTTACTCGACAGGGGGCACTGAAGCTTTCTTT. It yields the protein CASSYSTGGTEAFF.

This clonotype has only a few counts. The V and J genes are TRBV4-2 and TRBJ2-3; D is unclear. There are 14 residues in the CDR3. Germline-derived CDR1 and CDR2 are LGHNA and YNFKEQ. V was clipped by 4 bases and J by 0 bases, with 8 bases between them. The CDR3 coding sequence is TGTGCCAGCAGCCTAACAGTTAGCACAGATACGCAGTATTTT. Encoded protein: CASSLTVSTDTQYF.

The rearrangement uses TRBV13 and TRBJ1-1, with D perhaps TRBD1 (5 bases). V was shortened by 5 bases and J by 1 base, with 14 bases between the two germline ends. This CDR3 region has 15 residues. Germline V gene sequence: CDR1 PRHDT, CDR2 FYEKMQ (reference sequence). CDR3 loop: CASSPTGRTNTEAFF. CDR3 bases: TGTGCCAGCAGCCCCACGGGACGCACGAACACTGAAGCTTTCTTT.

The chain joins TRBV5-4 to TRBJ2-7; 9 nucleotides agree with TRBD1. Germline CDR1 is SGHNT and CDR2 is YYREEE (reference sequence). This CDR3 contains 14 residues. J was trimmed by 4 bases and V by 4 bases; bases with no gene match: 6. The CDR3 DNA follows: TGTGCCAGCAGCGCGGGACAGGGAATATACGAGCAGTACTTC. Protein product: CASSAGQGIYEQYF.

Turning to this clonotype: Relative to the germline gene, one junction end is altered; a read error may explain this. This rearrangement joins TRBV3-1 to TRBJ2-1; no firm D call. Germline V lookup: CDR1 LGHDT, CDR2 YNNKEL (reference sequence). CDR3 size: 13 residues. The CDR3 nucleotides are TGTGCCAGCAGCCATGACCCCTACAATAAGCAGTTCTTC. This gives the protein CASSHDPYNKQFF.

V usage is TRBV6-1 and J usage is TRBJ2-7; 11 bases are shared with TRBD1. Germline CDR1 reads MNHNS; CDR2 reads SASEGT. V shed 7 bases and J 4 bases; nucleotides not matched to a gene: 3. The CDR3 totals 13 residues. CDR3 sequence (DNA): TGTGCCAGCAAGGACAGGGGGCGGTACGAGCAGTACTTC. Translating gives CASKDRGRYEQYF.

In regard to this clonotype: At one end the junction does not follow the germline gene, possibly because of a read error. The chain has TRBV4-2 and TRBJ2-3; TRBD2 matches 9 bases. CDR1 is LGHNA, CDR2 YNFKEQ, per germline. The CDR3 has 15 residues. This CDR3 is CASSSGDLSTDTRYF. CDR3 DNA: TGTGCCTCCTCTAGCGGGGATCTTAGCACAGATACGCGGTATTTT.

V usage is TRBV6-4 and J usage is TRBJ1-1; D is unresolved. The CDR3 is 12 residues long. V lost 6 bases to trimming and J lost 5 bases, with 10 bases between them. CDR1 and CDR2 from the germline V gene are MRHNA and SNTAGT. CDR3 in amino acids: CASRNTGTEAFF. DNA of the CDR3: TGTGCCAGCAGAAACACCGGGACTGAAGCTTTCTTT.

This rearrangement joins TRBV29-1 to TRBJ2-7; 7 nucleotides line up with TRBD1. V trimming: 4 bases; J trimming: 1 base; junction bases outside the gene matches: 7. CDR1 SQVTM and CDR2 ANQGSEA come from the germline V gene. The CDR3 extends over 14 amino acids. CDR3 DNA: TGCAGCGTTGTTGAGACAGGGAAGTCCTACGAGCAGTACTTC. It yields the protein CSVVETGKSYEQYF.

J is TRBJ2-7 and V is TRBV29-1; D not resolved. The germline V gene encodes CDR1 SQVTM and CDR2 ANQGSEA. Trimming took 4 bases from V and 0 from J, leaving 1 base between them. The CDR3 consists of 10 residues. The DNA of the CDR3 is TGCAGCGTTGTCTCCTACGAGCAGTACTTC. As protein: CSVVSYEQYF.

The V and J genes are TRBV5-1 and TRBJ2-3; 7 positions agree with TRBD2. J gave up 2 bases and V 4 bases, and 4 bases lay outside the gene matches. The CDR3 runs to 14 residues. The germline CDR1 and CDR2 sequences are SGHRS and YFSETQ. The CDR3, as DNA: TGCGCCAGCAGCCCCCGGGGGGACACAGATACGCAGTATTTT. Translating it yields CASSPRGDTDTQYF.

The rearrangement links TRBV20-1 to TRBJ2-1; 10 positions match TRBD1. The ends lost 1 base at V and 4 bases at J; junction bases unmatched: 4. The V gene's germline CDR1 is DFQATT and CDR2 SNEGSKA (reference sequence). The CDR3 has 15 amino acids. CDR3: CSARGQGARYNEQFF. The CDR3 region has the DNA TGCAGTGCTAGAGGACAGGGGGCAAGGTACAATGAGCAGTTCTTC.

V usage is TRBV11-2 and J usage is TRBJ1-4; D not certain. V lost 5 bases and J lost 3, with 7 bases in between. CDR1 and CDR2 (germline): SGHAT, FQNNGV. This CDR3 comprises 13 residues. The CDR3 here is CASSQLPNEKLFF. The DNA for the CDR3 is TGTGCCAGCAGCCAGCTCCCTAATGAAAAACTGTTTTTT.